Presented here are 27 T cell receptor beta chains from one specimen sequenced in a study of CD8 T cells in ankylosing spondylitis. Study-level points and caveats: Seemingly distinctive of ankylosing spondylitis blood was a TCR beta motif formed by eight highly homologous variants.

The antigens of these receptors remain unknown. One entry per CDR3 protein, called by TCRdb with MiXCR from the 5' RACE reads. The sample includes 700,000 to 850,000 distinct CDR3 sequences, about 11% of them seen just once. Material: blood, either unsorted or a sorted T cell fraction (not recorded which). Receptor source: a male donor with ankylosing spondylitis.

The chain combines TRBV7-2 with TRBJ1-1; weak D call: TRBD1 (5 bases). Trimming shortened V by 1 base and J by 0 bases, and 9 bases separated the two germline ends. This CDR3 has 15 residues. Germline assignment: CDR1 SGHTA and CDR2 FQGNSA. The CDR3 loop is CASSLGYRLNTEAFF. The DNA of the CDR3 is TGTGCCAGCAGCTTAGGATACAGGTTGAACACTGAAGCTTTCTTT. The full variable domain, rest sourced from reference TRBV7-2 and TRBJ1-1, is GAGVSQSPSNKVTEKGKDVELRCDPISGHTALYWYRQSLGQGLEFLIYFQGNSAPDKSGLPSDRFSAERTGGSVSTLTIQRTQQEDSAVYLCASSLGYRLNTEAFFGQGTRLTVV.

This clonotype was picked up a small number of times. This sequence joins TRBV9 and TRBJ2-1, with TRBD2 matching 12 bases. Germline loops: CDR1 SGDLS, CDR2 YYNGEE. V shed 7 bases and J 3 bases; nucleotides not matched to a gene: 5. The CDR3 has 15 amino acids. The CDR3 region is CASGQLAGGYNEQFF. CDR3 nucleotides: TGTGCCAGCGGACAACTAGCGGGGGGCTACAATGAGCAGTTCTTC.

The gene calls are TRBV20-1 and TRBJ1-1; D remains unclear. V was clipped by 3 bases and J by 1 base, with 12 bases between them. Germline V gene lookup returns CDR1 DFQATT and CDR2 SNEGSKA (reference sequence). CDR3 size: 14 residues. The CDR3: CSASLHKWNTEAFF. The CDR3 DNA sequence: TGCAGTGCTAGTTTGCACAAATGGAACACTGAAGCTTTCTTT.

The V gene is TRBV6-5, the J gene TRBJ1-1, with 7 bases identical to TRBD1. In germline, CDR1 is MNHEY, CDR2 SVGAGI. V gave up 4 bases and J gave up 1 base; unmatched junction bases: 9. The CDR3 consists of 16 residues. Here the CDR3 reads CASSSDRVRENTEAFF. As DNA, the CDR3 is TGTGCCAGCAGTTCCGACAGGGTAAGGGAGAACACTGAAGCTTTCTTT.

This clonotype was detected ten times or more. The CDR3 region has the DNA TGCAGTGCTACATCGACAGGGGGCGGATTTAGCTACACCTTC. Its protein product is CSATSTGGGFSYTF. The V call is TRBV20-1, the J call TRBJ1-2; 10 bases are a match to TRBD1. CDR1 DFQATT and CDR2 SNEGSKA come from the germline V gene (reference sequence). Losses at the gene ends were 4 bases for V and 9 bases for J; bases not matched to a gene: 11. This CDR3 contains 14 residues.

The table lists this clonotype with many counts. The rearrangement links TRBV7-2 to TRBJ2-5; D may match TRBD1 or TRBD2 (5 bases each). V was trimmed by 5 bases and J by 0 bases, leaving 7 bases between them. This CDR3 contains 13 residues. In germline, CDR1 is SGHTA, CDR2 FQGNSA. For the CDR3, the DNA is TGTGCCAGCAGCGGGGGACACCAAGAGACCCAGTACTTC. Translation gives CASSGGHQETQYF.

This clonotype has a handful of counts. The chain carries TRBV6-5 and TRBJ2-5, with a possible D match to TRBD2 (5 bases). This CDR3 spans 15 amino acids. V lost 0 bases and J 5 bases, leaving 13 bases between the germline ends. Germline loops: CDR1 MNHEY, CDR2 SVGAGI. CDR3 DNA: TGTGCCAGCAGTTACTCGAAAGGAAAGCGGGAGACCCAGTACTTC. It codes for CASSYSKGKRETQYF.

For this clonotype: At one end, the junction sequence differs from germline, possibly due to a read error. The chain couples TRBV12-3 or TRBV12-4 to TRBJ2-7; 11 bases are shared with TRBD2. This CDR3 contains 16 residues. The CDR3 bases are TGTGCCAGCAGGAAAGCCGGGACTAGCGGCTCCTACGAGCAGAACTTC. Amino acids: CASRKAGTSGSYEQNF.

This clonotype has more than one count but fewer than ten. The chain uses TRBV6-2 or TRBV6-3 and TRBJ2-1; weak D call: TRBD2 (5 bases). This CDR3 has 16 amino acids. Trimming shortened V by 7 bases and J by 9 bases, and 25 bases separated the two germline ends. Germline V gives CDR1 MNHEY, CDR2 SVGEGT. For the CDR3, the DNA is TGTGCCAGCACCTCCTACGGGGTGAACATAAGCGGTGAGCAGTTCTTC. Translating gives CASTSYGVNISGEQFF.

The chain combines TRBV18 with TRBJ2-1; 7 positions agree with TRBD1. Germline values: CDR1 KGHSH, CDR2 LQKENI. The V segment lost 5 bases and the J segment 9 bases; nucleotides outside the gene matches: 7. The CDR3 sequence is 13 residues long. This CDR3 is CASSERGQTEQFF. DNA for the CDR3: TGTGCCAGCTCAGAACGGGGACAGACTGAGCAGTTCTTC.

V is TRBV27 and J is TRBJ2-4; no clear D. The CDR3 is 19 amino acids. Germline-derived CDR1 and CDR2 are MNHEY and SMNVEV (reference sequence). V was shortened by 5 bases and J by 1 base, with 24 bases between the two germline ends. In DNA, the CDR3 is TGTGCCAGCAGTCATATGCCCGACACCGACCGATATGCCAAAAACATTCAGTACTTC. Translated: CASSHMPDTDRYAKNIQYF.

This chain uses TRBV9 with TRBJ2-3; TRBD1 might be the D (6 bases). Germline V gene data show CDR1 as SGDLS and CDR2 as YYNGEE. CDR3 length equals 14 residues. The V end was cut by 2 bases, the J end by 3 bases, with 10 bases between. Here the CDR3 DNA reads TGTGCCAGCAGCGTTCAGGGGTTGACAGATACGCAGTATTTT. Translation gives CASSVQGLTDTQYF.

Worth noting for this clonotype: A much larger clonotype is one base distant, so this may be a read error. The chain combines TRBV7-2 with TRBJ2-5; a possible D gene is TRBD2 (6 bases). Per germline, CDR1 SGHTA and CDR2 FQGNSA. This CDR3 is built from 13 residues. Trimming took 4 bases from V and 3 from J, leaving 9 bases between them. CDR3 sequence (DNA): TGTGCCAGCAGCTGGGACTGGGAAGAGACCCAGTACTTC. Residues: CASSWDWEETQYF.

This clonotype was detected ten times or more. V and J are TRBV29-1 and TRBJ1-4; D remains unclear. The ends were cut back, 1 base at V and 3 bases at J, with 9 bases in the middle. Germline CDR1 is SQVTM and CDR2 is ANQGSEA. The CDR3 runs to 14 residues. This CDR3 reads CSVEGGGANEKLFF. CDR3 sequence (DNA): TGCAGCGTTGAAGGGGGAGGTGCTAATGAAAAACTGTTTTTT.

This clonotype was seen repeatedly, ten times or more. J is TRBJ2-3 and V is TRBV29-1; D call uncertain. Trimming took 5 bases from V and 2 from J, leaving 11 bases between them. CDR1 is SQVTM and CDR2 is ANQGSEA in the germline V gene. This CDR3 contains 13 residues. The CDR3 protein is CSVRRDHTDTQYF. The CDR3 nucleotides read TGCAGCGTTCGTCGAGATCACACAGATACGCAGTATTTT.

A few counts support this clonotype. The V call is TRBV20-1, the J call TRBJ1-1, with 9 bases that match TRBD1. The CDR3 is 13 residues long. Trimming at V came to 4 bases and at J to 6 bases, leaving 6 bases not matched to a gene. Germline V lookup: CDR1 DFQATT, CDR2 SNEGSKA (reference sequence). CDR3 in DNA: TGCAGTGCTATTAAGACAGGGGGACCTGAAGCTTTCTTT. It encodes CSAIKTGGPEAFF.

This clonotype was seen repeatedly, ten times or more. V and J are TRBV20-1 and TRBJ2-7; D may be TRBD2 (6 bases). Trimming removed 2 bases from V and 3 bases from J, with 11 bases in between. CDR1 DFQATT and CDR2 SNEGSKA come from the germline V gene (reference sequence). CDR3 size: 13 residues. The CDR3 protein is CSARFLAYYEQYF. The CDR3 region has the DNA TGCAGTGCTAGATTCCTAGCGTACTACGAGCAGTACTTC.

This clonotype was picked up a small number of times. This sequence joins TRBV6-2 or TRBV6-3 and TRBJ2-7, with D uncertain. The length of the CDR3 is 13 residues. V was shortened by 2 bases and J by 3 bases, with 8 bases between the two germline ends. The germline CDR1 and CDR2 sequences are MNHEY and SVGEGT. As DNA, the CDR3 is TGTGCCAGCAGTTACGGGCCCTTCTACGAGCAGTACTTC. As protein: CASSYGPFYEQYF.

This clonotype was picked up many times. This chain uses TRBV7-2 with TRBJ2-3, with 13 bases that match TRBD2. Germline V gene lookup returns CDR1 SGHTA and CDR2 FQGNSA. The CDR3 has 16 amino acids. The V segment lost 5 bases and the J segment 3 bases; nucleotides outside the gene matches: 5. For the CDR3, the DNA is TGTGCCAGCAGCCCTTTACTAGCGGGGGGGACAGATACGCAGTATTTT. As protein: CASSPLLAGGTDTQYF.

The rearrangement links TRBV15 to TRBJ2-2; D remains unclear. CDR3 length: 14 residues. V shed 0 bases and J shed 6 bases, with 8 bases lying between them. Per germline, CDR1 LNHNV and CDR2 YYDKDF (reference sequence). CDR3 coding DNA: TGTGCCACCAGCAGAGATCCCGGGCCCGGGGAGCTGTTTTTT. Translated, it gives CATSRDPGPGELFF.

The chain has TRBV6-5 and TRBJ2-7; D ambiguous. The ends were cut back, 2 bases at V and 2 bases at J, with 19 bases in the middle. Germline loops: CDR1 MNHEY, CDR2 SVGAGI. CDR3 length: 17 residues. The CDR3 here is CASSYNWPRTEPYEQYF. In nucleotides, the CDR3 is TGTGCCAGCAGTTACAATTGGCCCCGGACGGAACCCTACGAGCAGTACTTC.

This sequence joins TRBV20-1 and TRBJ2-3; 7 bases map to TRBD2. Looked up from germline, CDR1 is DFQATT and CDR2 is SNEGSKA (reference sequence). Unmatched junction bases numbered 6, after V lost 6 bases and J lost 0 bases. The CDR3 runs 14 residues. In DNA, the CDR3 is TGCAGTGCAGGGAGGGCAGGGAGCACAGATACGCAGTATTTT. Translation gives CSAGRAGSTDTQYF.

This chain links TRBV5-1 with TRBJ2-7, with TRBD1 matching over 11 bases. The CDR3 has 14 residues. J gave up 5 bases and V 4 bases, and 5 bases lay outside the gene matches. Looked up from germline, CDR1 is SGHRS and CDR2 is YFSETQ. CDR3 sequence: CASSRWDRGDEQYF. CDR3 coding DNA: TGCGCCAGCAGCAGATGGGACAGGGGGGACGAGCAGTACTTC.

The CDR3 DNA sequence: TGTGCCAGCAGCCATCTGGTACAGGGAGTCTACAATGAGCAGTTCTTC. It is translated as CASSHLVQGVYNEQFF. This sequence joins TRBV5-6 and TRBJ2-1; D is possibly TRBD1 (6 bases). V was cut by 4 bases and J by 3 bases, with 17 bases left in between. Germline CDR1 and CDR2: SGHDT and YYEEEE. This CDR3 contains 16 residues.

This clonotype was recorded at least ten times. V gene TRBV20-1 combines with J gene TRBJ1-5; no definite D call. Germline V gene sequence: CDR1 DFQATT, CDR2 SNEGSKA (reference sequence). CDR3 size: 14 residues. The V gene lost 5 bases and the J gene lost 1 base, with 12 bases spanning the gap. CDR3 region: CSASHHGSNQPQHF. CDR3 in DNA: TGCAGTGCTTCCCACCATGGCAGCAATCAGCCCCAGCATTTT.

The V and J genes are TRBV5-1 and TRBJ2-3; possible D gene TRBD1, 6 bases. Looked up from germline, CDR1 is SGHRS and CDR2 is YFSETQ. The CDR3 length is 15 residues. Trimming stripped 2 bases from V and 4 bases from J, with 14 bases between. DNA for the CDR3: TGCGCCAGCAGCTTCGGGACACTCTTCTCAGATACGCAGTATTTT. Its translation: CASSFGTLFSDTQYF.

This clonotype was observed a single time. The chain recombines TRBV5-1 with TRBJ2-3, with a possible D match to TRBD2 (6 bases). The V and J ends lost 4 bases and 6 bases respectively, with 15 bases between them. CDR1 is SGHRS, CDR2 YFSETQ, per germline. This CDR3 is built from 14 residues. The CDR3 reads CASSAGNRGDTQYF. In nucleotides, the CDR3 is TGCGCCAGCAGCGCGGGCAACCGGGGGGATACGCAGTATTTT. Supplemented by reference TRBV5-1 and TRBJ2-3, the full variable domain reads KAGVTQTPRYLIKTRGQQVTLSCSPISGHRSVSWYQQTPGQGLQFLFEYFSETQRNKGNFPGRFSGRQFSNSRSEMNVSTLELGDSALYLCASSAGNRGDTQYFGPGTRLTVL.